These 10 T cell receptor beta chains were all obtained from the same sample, sequenced in a study of blood T cell repertoires in COVID-19. Generated by immunoSEQ multiplex PCR, the TCRdb table keeps only in-frame clones and is missing some. Altogether roughly 220,000 clones are present, around four fifths being singletons, with the ten largest covering just under 20%. Sequenced sample: peripheral blood. Receptors were obtained from a man aged 30 to 39 with active or convalescent COVID-19.

This clone was observed once. This chain links TRBV6-2 or TRBV6-3 with TRBJ2-1; 12 positions agree with TRBD2. The CDR3 spans 14 residues. Germline loops: CDR1 MNHEY, CDR2 SVGEGT. V was pared by 4 bases and J by 9 bases, with 4 bases of the junction left unmatched. CDR3 coding DNA: TGTGCCAGCAGTTCTAGCGGGGGGGCAGGTGAGCAGTTCTTC. Its translation: CASSSSGGAGEQFF.

The chain is built from TRBV5-1 and TRBJ2-1, with D unresolved. The V and J ends lost 0 bases and 3 bases respectively, with 7 bases between them. The CDR3 consists of 14 residues. Germline V CDR1 and CDR2: SGHRS, YFSETQ. Here the CDR3 reads CASSLGGHYNEQFF. For the CDR3, the DNA is TGCGCCAGCAGCTTGGGCGGTCACTACAATGAGCAGTTCTTC.

The chain employs TRBV9 and TRBJ2-3, with D maybe TRBD1 (6 bases). The ends were cut back, 3 bases at V and 6 bases at J, with 20 bases in the middle. The CDR3 contains 16 residues. The germline CDR1 and CDR2 sequences are SGDLS and YYNGEE. The CDR3 here is CASSATSTGRADTQYF. DNA for the CDR3: TGTGCCAGCAGCGCAACCTCGACAGGCCGCGCGGATACGCAGTATTTT.

This clone was seen just once. This chain connects TRBV5-1 to TRBJ2-1; 9 positions match TRBD2. The germline gives CDR1 SGHRS, CDR2 YFSETQ. Losses at the gene ends were 4 bases for V and 10 bases for J; bases not matched to a gene: 9. The CDR3 contains 14 residues. DNA of the CDR3: TGCGCCAGCAGCGATGGGACTAGCAGGGGAGAGCAGTTCTTC. It translates to CASSDGTSRGEQFF.

The chain couples TRBV5-1 to TRBJ2-1; the match to TRBD2 covers 8 bases. The J segment lost 5 bases and the V segment lost 5 bases, leaving 6 bases of the junction unmatched. The CDR3 has 14 residues. The germline CDR1 and CDR2 sequences are SGHRS and YFSETQ. CDR3 loop: CASRVAGLNNEQFF. Here the CDR3 DNA reads TGCGCCAGCAGGGTAGCGGGACTTAACAATGAGCAGTTCTTC. The whole variable domain, remainder taken from reference TRBV5-1 and TRBJ2-1, is KAGVTQTPRYLIKTRGQQVTLSCSPISGHRSVSWYQQTPGQGLQFLFEYFSETQRNKGNFPGRFSGRQFSNSRSEMNVSTLELGDSALYLCASRVAGLNNEQFFGPGTRLTVL.

The rearrangement uses TRBV7-2 and TRBJ1-5; D may be TRBD1 (6 bases). CDR3 size: 14 residues. Trimming left V 5 bases short and J 5 bases short, with 13 bases between. Germline CDR1 SGHTA, CDR2 FQGNSA. CDR3 residues: CASSPRQAHQPQHF. The CDR3 DNA reads as TGTGCCAGCAGCCCGCGACAGGCCCATCAGCCCCAGCATTTT.

The CDR3 nucleotides are TGCGCCAGCAGCCAAGGTCATTTACAGGGTTCGAGCGGGGAGCTGTTTTTT. Amino acid sequence: CASSQGHLQGSSGELFF. The chain has TRBV4-3 and TRBJ2-2; weak D call: TRBD1 (6 bases). In germline, CDR1 is LGHNA, CDR2 YSLEER. V was trimmed by 1 base and J by 7 bases, leaving 19 bases between them. This CDR3 region has 17 residues.

The chain joins TRBV7-9 to TRBJ1-6; D is unresolved. Germline-derived CDR1 and CDR2 are SEHNR and FQNEAQ (reference sequence). V was pared by 4 bases and J by 7 bases, with 11 bases between. The CDR3 is made up of 14 amino acids. The CDR3 sequence: CASSYAGSNSPLHF. The CDR3 nucleotides read TGTGCCAGCAGCTATGCCGGGTCGAATTCACCCCTCCACTTT.

J is TRBJ2-5 and V is TRBV20-1, with D possibly matching TRBD1 (6 bases). The length of the CDR3 is 12 residues. V was cut by 3 bases and J by 5 bases, with 10 bases left in between. The germline V gene has CDR1 DFQATT and CDR2 SNEGSKA (reference sequence). The chain's CDR3 is CSASRQVETQYF. The CDR3 DNA reads as TGCAGTGCTAGTCGACAGGTGGAGACCCAGTACTTC.

V and J are TRBV12-3 or TRBV12-4 and TRBJ1-2; 8 bases align to TRBD1. The V and J ends lost 3 bases and 8 bases, in that order; junction bases with no gene match: 5. The CDR3 covers 13 residues. For the CDR3, the DNA is TGTGCCAGCAGTTTTCAGGGGGCCAACGGCTACACCTTC. Residues: CASSFQGANGYTF.